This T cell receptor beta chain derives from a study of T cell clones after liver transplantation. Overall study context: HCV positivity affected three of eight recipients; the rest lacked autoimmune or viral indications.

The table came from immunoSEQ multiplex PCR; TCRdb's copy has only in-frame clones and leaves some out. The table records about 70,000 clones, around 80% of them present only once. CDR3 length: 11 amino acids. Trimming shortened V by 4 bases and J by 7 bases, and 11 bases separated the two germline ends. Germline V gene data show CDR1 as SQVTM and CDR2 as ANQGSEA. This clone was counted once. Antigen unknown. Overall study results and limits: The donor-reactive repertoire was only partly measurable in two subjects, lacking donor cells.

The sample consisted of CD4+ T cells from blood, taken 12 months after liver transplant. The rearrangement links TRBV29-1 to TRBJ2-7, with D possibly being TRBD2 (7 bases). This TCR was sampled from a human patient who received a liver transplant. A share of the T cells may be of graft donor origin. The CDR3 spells CSVGGGREQYF. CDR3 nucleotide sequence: TGCAGCGTTGGGGGGGGGCGGGAGCAGTACTTC.